This T cell receptor (beta chain) was identified in a study of somatic mutations in cytotoxic T cells in rheumatoid arthritis. Background on the study: Flow cytometric sorting isolated some V beta antibody-stained T-cell populations at nearly 100% purity, and among them were V beta1+ cells that underwent TCRB sequencing. Broader study findings: More than 20% of CD8+ cells belonged to the largest clone in about an eighth of the roughly 65 patients. Age-matched healthy controls and rheumatoid arthritis patients had CD8+ T-cell clonality that did not differ significantly.

V dropped 4 bases and J dropped 1 base, with 11 bases sitting between them. CDR1 is ENHRY, CDR2 SYGVKD, per germline. The length of the CDR3 is 15 residues. In the original workflow: Patient CD8+ clones exceeding 1% seldom corresponded to published virus-specific TCRB sequences. Only in-frame clones appear in the TCRdb table, and some are missing; sequencing was by immunoSEQ multiplex PCR. That table supplies the V and J calls and clone size; D and trimming were determined from the DNA. The table shows roughly 4,400 clones, with 70% to 90% occurring only once. As concerns this clone: Its antigen is still unknown.

The sequence came from a woman in her 50s with rheumatoid arthritis. The material sequenced was CD8+ T cells sorted from blood. The chain recombines TRBV10-3 with TRBJ2-1; tentatively, D is TRBD2 (5 bases). CDR3: CAISVTRESYNEQFF. The CDR3 DNA reads TGTGCCATCAGTGTCACTCGGGAATCCTACAATGAGCAGTTCTTC.